This is a list of T cell receptor beta chains from one sample in a study of blood T cell repertoires in COVID-19. Here immunoSEQ multiplex PCR was the method, and the copy in TCRdb shows in-frame clones only, minus some. The profile shows 250,000 or so clones, roughly 84% of them singletons. Sequencing was carried out using peripheral blood. All receptors derive from a man in his forties or fifties who had recovered from COVID-19. Each CDR3 is given with its conserved first and last residue. The D gene is left open where the match is weak. Not all rows give a size; the values are once, few, many and, for expanded clones, a class.

J gene: TRBJ2-1; D gene: TRBD2; clone size: few; V gene: TRBV7-8; CDR3 DNA: TGTGCCAGCAGCGTCCTAGCGGGGGGGATCGATGAGCAGTTCTTC; CDR3 protein: CASSVLAGGIDEQFF
J gene: TRBJ1-2; D gene: .; clone size: .; V gene: TRBV15; CDR3 DNA: TGTGCCACCAGCAGAGATTGGGGGGGAACTATGGACTACACCTTC; CDR3 protein: CATSRDWGGTMDYTF
J gene: TRBJ2-7; D gene: TRBD2; clone size: .; V gene: TRBV11-2; CDR3 DNA: TGTGCCAGCAGCTTACGAACTTTATACTCGGGGGGTAGCTCCTACGAGCAGTACTTC; CDR3 protein: CASSLRTLYSGGSSYEQYF
J gene: TRBJ1-4; D gene: .; clone size: .; V gene: TRBV7-8; CDR3 DNA: TGTGCCAGCAGCCTAGAGGCCGGGACTCCCCTTAATGAAAAACTGTTTTTT; CDR3 protein: CASSLEAGTPLNEKLFF
J gene: TRBJ2-3; D gene: TRBD2; clone size: .; V gene: TRBV5-8; CDR3 DNA: TGTGCCAGCAGCACGAATCGGGGGGGCCGGGCAGATACGCAGTATTTT; CDR3 protein: CASSTNRGGRADTQYF
J gene: TRBJ2-7; D gene: .; clone size: .; V gene: TRBV15; CDR3 DNA: TGTGCCACCAGCAGACCCGGGACTCAGTACGAGCAGTACTTC; CDR3 protein: CATSRPGTQYEQYF
J gene: TRBJ2-3; D gene: TRBD2; clone size: .; V gene: TRBV4-1; CDR3 DNA: TGCGCCAGCAGCCACGCGGGGGTTTCGACAGATACGCAGTATTTT; CDR3 protein: CASSHAGVSTDTQYF
J gene: TRBJ1-1; D gene: .; clone size: .; V gene: TRBV19; CDR3 DNA: TGTGCCAGTAGCCTAGGACAGAACACTGAAGCTTTCTTT; CDR3 protein: CASSLGQNTEAFF
J gene: TRBJ2-2; D gene: .; clone size: .; V gene: TRBV6-4; CDR3 DNA: TGTGCCAGCAGTCGAGAACCAACCGGGGAGCTGTTTTTT; CDR3 protein: CASSREPTGELFF
J gene: TRBJ2-2; D gene: .; clone size: .; V gene: TRBV5-5; CDR3 DNA: TGTGCCAGCAGCCTCCTTAGAGGCGGGGAGCTGTTTTTT; CDR3 protein: CASSLLRGGELFF
J gene: TRBJ2-2; D gene: .; clone size: .; V gene: TRBV19; CDR3 DNA: TGTGCCAGTAGTATAGTCGGAGGGGCCGCCGGGGAGCTGTTTTTT; CDR3 protein: CASSIVGGAAGELFF
J gene: TRBJ2-2; D gene: TRBD2; clone size: .; V gene: TRBV10-2; CDR3 DNA: TGCGCCAGCGAGGGGACTAGCGGGGGATCCGGGGAGCTGTTTTTT; CDR3 protein: CASEGTSGGSGELFF
J gene: TRBJ1-6; D gene: .; clone size: .; V gene: TRBV30; CDR3 DNA: TGTGCCTGGATCGGCAGGGGCAATTCACCCCTCCACTTT; CDR3 protein: CAWIGRGNSPLHF
J gene: TRBJ2-5; D gene: TRBD1; clone size: .; V gene: TRBV5-4; CDR3 DNA: TGTGCCAGCAGCCTACAAACAGGGGGCGGTTGGGAGACCCAGTACTTC; CDR3 protein: CASSLQTGGGWETQYF
J gene: TRBJ2-3; D gene: .; clone size: .; V gene: TRBV10-1; CDR3 DNA: TGCGCCAGCAACCAGGGCGTTAGTACAGATACGCAGTATTTT; CDR3 protein: CASNQGVSTDTQYF
J gene: TRBJ2-7; D gene: TRBD2; clone size: .; V gene: TRBV7-2; CDR3 DNA: TGTGCCAGCAGCTTACCCGGGACTAGCGGCGACTACGAGCAGTACTTC; CDR3 protein: CASSLPGTSGDYEQYF
J gene: TRBJ2-5; D gene: .; clone size: .; V gene: TRBV2; CDR3 DNA: TGTGCCAGCAGTGTGAGGACTGGAGAGACCCAGTACTTC; CDR3 protein: CASSVRTGETQYF
J gene: TRBJ2-7; D gene: TRBD2; clone size: .; V gene: TRBV3-1/TRBV3-2; CDR3 DNA: TGTGCCAGCAGCCAAGCGGGAGGCGGGGAGCAGTACTTC; CDR3 protein: CASSQAGGGEQYF
J gene: TRBJ2-7; D gene: .; clone size: few; V gene: TRBV19; CDR3 DNA: TGTGCCAGTAGGAACCCAGGGGAGAGCTCCTACGAGCAGTACTTC; CDR3 protein: CASRNPGESSYEQYF
J gene: TRBJ2-7; D gene: TRBD2; clone size: .; V gene: TRBV10-3; CDR3 DNA: TGTGCCATCAGTACTGGACTAGCGGGGGGGATCAGCGAGCAGTACTTC; CDR3 protein: CAISTGLAGGISEQYF
J gene: TRBJ2-1; D gene: TRBD2; clone size: .; V gene: TRBV11-3; CDR3 DNA: TGTGCCAGCAGCTCCTGGACTAGCGGGAACAATGAGCAGTTCTTC; CDR3 protein: CASSSWTSGNNEQFF
J gene: TRBJ1-2; D gene: .; clone size: .; V gene: TRBV21-1; CDR3 DNA: TGTGCCAGATTGGACAGGGGGAATGGCTACACCTTC; CDR3 protein: CARLDRGNGYTF
J gene: TRBJ2-5; D gene: .; clone size: .; V gene: TRBV5-8; CDR3 DNA: TGTGCCAGCAGCTTTCAGGTTGCCGGAGAGACCCAGTACTTC; CDR3 protein: CASSFQVAGETQYF
J gene: TRBJ2-4; D gene: TRBD1; clone size: .; V gene: TRBV20-1; CDR3 DNA: TGCAGTGCTAGTCTGGACAGGGTGATGGTCTTC; CDR3 protein: CSASLDRVMVF
J gene: TRBJ1-2; D gene: .; clone size: .; V gene: TRBV14; CDR3 DNA: TGTGCCAGCAGCCCACGACAGCGCAACTATGGCTACACCTTC; CDR3 protein: CASSPRQRNYGYTF
J gene: TRBJ1-4; D gene: TRBD1; clone size: .; V gene: TRBV19; CDR3 DNA: TGTGCCAGTAGTAGGACAGGCATCTTTAATGAAAAACTGTTTTTT; CDR3 protein: CASSRTGIFNEKLFF
J gene: TRBJ2-3; D gene: .; clone size: .; V gene: TRBV14; CDR3 DNA: TGTGCCAGCAGCCTACGACAGTATCAAGATACGCAGTATTTT; CDR3 protein: CASSLRQYQDTQYF
J gene: TRBJ2-2; D gene: .; clone size: few; V gene: TRBV18; CDR3 DNA: TGTGCCAGCTCACCCGAAGCGATGCTCTCCGGGGAGCTGTTTTTT; CDR3 protein: CASSPEAMLSGELFF
J gene: TRBJ1-3; D gene: .; clone size: .; V gene: TRBV6-5; CDR3 DNA: TGTGCCAGCAGACAACCCGCCGGGACAGGAAACACCATATATTTT; CDR3 protein: CASRQPAGTGNTIYF
J gene: TRBJ1-2; D gene: TRBD1; clone size: .; V gene: TRBV11-2; CDR3 DNA: TGTGCCAGCAGCGCAGACCAGGGGGCGCTGAGTGGCTACACCTTC; CDR3 protein: CASSADQGALSGYTF
J gene: TRBJ2-5; D gene: TRBD2; clone size: .; V gene: TRBV5-5; CDR3 DNA: TGTGCCAGCAGCTTGAGCGGGAGGGAGACCCAGTACTTC; CDR3 protein: CASSLSGRETQYF
J gene: TRBJ1-1; D gene: .; clone size: once; V gene: TRBV9; CDR3 DNA: TGTGCCAGCAGCCCAAAGCGGGCCTGGGACACTGAAGCTTTCTTT; CDR3 protein: CASSPKRAWDTEAFF
J gene: TRBJ2-5; D gene: TRBD2; clone size: .; V gene: TRBV11-2; CDR3 DNA: TGTGCCAGCAGCTTCGGGTCTACTAGCGGTATTCAAGAGACCCAGTACTTC; CDR3 protein: CASSFGSTSGIQETQYF
J gene: TRBJ1-1; D gene: .; clone size: .; V gene: TRBV5-1; CDR3 DNA: TGCGCCAGCCGCTCCGACAGCATGAACACTGAAGCTTTCTTT; CDR3 protein: CASRSDSMNTEAFF
J gene: TRBJ2-3; D gene: .; clone size: .; V gene: TRBV18; CDR3 DNA: TGTGCCAGCTCACCTCTAGGGGCGGAGGATACGCAGTATTTT; CDR3 protein: CASSPLGAEDTQYF
J gene: TRBJ2-3; D gene: TRBD1; clone size: .; V gene: TRBV19; CDR3 DNA: TGTGCCAGTAGCAGGGGGCTTACAGATACGCAGTATTTT; CDR3 protein: CASSRGLTDTQYF
J gene: TRBJ2-3; D gene: TRBD2; clone size: .; V gene: TRBV11-2; CDR3 DNA: TGTGCCAGCAGCTCTAGCGGGGAAGGCACAGATACGCAGTATTTT; CDR3 protein: CASSSSGEGTDTQYF
J gene: TRBJ2-7; D gene: TRBD2; clone size: .; V gene: TRBV4-3; CDR3 DNA: TGCGCCAGCAGCCAAGATCTCCACGGGACTAGCACTAACCTCGGGCAGTACTTC; CDR3 protein: CASSQDLHGTSTNLGQYF
J gene: TRBJ2-5; D gene: TRBD1; clone size: .; V gene: TRBV30; CDR3 DNA: TGTGCCTGGAGTGACGGACAGGCAACTCAGACCCAGTACTTC; CDR3 protein: CAWSDGQATQTQYF
J gene: TRBJ2-5; D gene: .; clone size: .; V gene: TRBV12-5; CDR3 DNA: TGTGCTAGTGGTATAGATACTCAAGAGACCCAGTACTTC; CDR3 protein: CASGIDTQETQYF
J gene: TRBJ1-2; D gene: TRBD1; clone size: .; V gene: TRBV7-2; CDR3 DNA: TGTGCCAGCAGCCTCAACCCCGGATCAGGGGGCACAGGTGGCTACACCTTC; CDR3 protein: CASSLNPGSGGTGGYTF
J gene: TRBJ2-7; D gene: TRBD2; clone size: .; V gene: TRBV10-3; CDR3 DNA: TGTGCCATCAGCCGAAGCGGGGGGACCTCCTACGAGCAGTACTTC; CDR3 protein: CAISRSGGTSYEQYF
J gene: TRBJ2-5; D gene: .; clone size: .; V gene: TRBV3-1/TRBV3-2; CDR3 DNA: TGTGCCAGCAGCCAAGCAATAGCGGAGCCCCCGGAGACCCAGTACTTC; CDR3 protein: CASSQAIAEPPETQYF
J gene: TRBJ1-1; D gene: .; clone size: .; V gene: TRBV2; CDR3 DNA: TGTGCCAGCAGTGTGAGCAGGGGCTCGGACACTGAAGCTTTCTTT; CDR3 protein: CASSVSRGSDTEAFF
J gene: TRBJ2-5; D gene: TRBD2; clone size: .; V gene: TRBV27; CDR3 DNA: TGTGCCAGCAGTTTTGGGGGGGGCCAAGAGACCCAGTACTTC; CDR3 protein: CASSFGGGQETQYF
J gene: TRBJ1-2; D gene: .; clone size: few; V gene: TRBV11-2; CDR3 DNA: TGTGCCAGCAGCTCGACGGGACACGATAACTATGGCTACACCTTC; CDR3 protein: CASSSTGHDNYGYTF
J gene: TRBJ2-3; D gene: TRBD2; clone size: few; V gene: TRBV10-3; CDR3 DNA: TGTGCCATCAGGGAGGGAGGGCCTTCGGGCACAGATACGCAGTATTTT; CDR3 protein: CAIREGGPSGTDTQYF